This is a list of T cell receptor beta chains from one sample in a study of T cell repertoires in cytomegalovirus infection. In TCRdb, the reads were re-called with MiXCR into one record per CDR3 protein. The repertoire has under 850,000 distinct CDR3 sequences, less than 40% of them found once; the top ten carry more than 2.5%. The sequencing sample was made of PBMCs. These receptor sequences come from a human donor in good health (CMV status not recorded). Some clones in this sample may be carry-over from other donors' samples. Both conserved end residues are part of each CDR3. A D gene is named only where the DNA matches it firmly. The size field is filled for only some rows; it gives once, few, many or a size class.

TRBD1,TRBJ1-1,many,TRBV7-8,TGTGCCAGCAGCTTAGACTGGGGGACAGTTGAAGCTTTCTTT,CASSLDWGTVEAFF
TRBD2,TRBJ2-5,few,TRBV20-1,TGCAGTGCGGCCCCCCGGGAGGGCCGGGAGACCCAGTACTTC,CSAAPREGRETQYF
TRBD2,TRBJ2-7,NA,TRBV20-1,TGCAGTGCTGGGCGGGCGGGAGGGGACTACGAGCAGTACTTC,CSAGRAGGDYEQYF
TRBD2,TRBJ2-3,NA,TRBV5-1,TGCGCCAGCAGTCCGGGACTAGCGGGGGGACGTGCTAGCACAGATACGCAGTATTTT,CASSPGLAGGRASTDTQYF
TRBD1,TRBJ2-2,many,TRBV7-9,TGTGCCAGCAGCATCTCGACAGGGTCGAGGACCGGGGAGCTGTTTTTT,CASSISTGSRTGELFF
NA,TRBJ1-1,NA,TRBV27,TGTGCCAGCAGTCCCCGCGGAACAGTGATGAACACTGAAGCTTTCTTT,CASSPRGTVMNTEAFF
NA,TRBJ1-1,few,TRBV10-3,TGTGCCATCAGTGAGGGGTACGATGAAGCTTTCTTT,CAISEGYDEAFF
TRBD1,TRBJ2-3,NA,TRBV28,TGTGCCAGCAGTCAAATTCCGCCGGGACAGCAGGCAGATACGCAGTATTTT,CASSQIPPGQQADTQYF
NA,TRBJ1-1,NA,TRBV2,TGTGCCAGCAGAGTTGAACCTGGGGGGAACACTGAAGCTTTCTTT,CASRVEPGGNTEAFF
TRBD1,TRBJ2-6,NA,TRBV19,TGTGCCAGTAGTCACTACGGGACAGTACTTTCTGGGGCCAACGTCCTGACTTTC,CASSHYGTVLSGANVLTF
TRBD1,TRBJ2-1,many,TRBV7-8,TGTGCCAGCAGCCCCGACAGGGGGTTCTACAATGAGCAGTTCTTC,CASSPDRGFYNEQFF
NA,TRBJ2-7,NA,TRBV11-1,TGTGCCAGCAGTCCCACGACGGGACATACCTACGAGCAGTACTTC,CASSPTTGHTYEQYF
NA,TRBJ1-2,NA,TRBV19,TGTGCCAGTAGTATAGCCCCCTCGACCCGGCACTATGGCTACACCTTC,CASSIAPSTRHYGYTF
TRBD1,TRBJ1-2,NA,TRBV28,TGTGCCAGCAGTTTTTGGAGACAGGGGGCCCGCGGCTACGCCTTC,CASSFWRQGARGYAF
TRBD1,TRBJ1-2,many,TRBV11-2,TGTGCCAGCAGCACCGGGGGACAGGATAACTATGGCTACACCTTC,CASSTGGQDNYGYTF
NA,TRBJ2-7,many,TRBV7-8,TGTGCCAGCAGCTCTCCCTCGCGTGGGAGCGACTACGAGCAGTACTTC,CASSSPSRGSDYEQYF